This T cell receptor beta chain was retrieved from a study of CD8 T cells in Susac syndrome. General observations from the study: Clonal expansion was absent from the CD4+ T cell repertoires in Susac syndrome.

V gave up 6 bases and J gave up 5 bases; unmatched junction bases: 6. This CDR3 region has 13 residues. Germline V gives CDR1 DFQATT, CDR2 SNEGSKA (reference sequence). A quantity of 0.5 to 1 ug RNA underwent reverse transcription using random hexamers. The TCR beta CDR3 was amplified by immunoSEQ multiplex PCR across 54 Vbeta, 13 Jbeta. From the immunoSEQ multiplex PCR reads, TCRdb called clonotypes with MiXCR, one entry per CDR3 protein. The data show under 90,000 distinct CDR3 sequences, approximately 94% seen once. Remarks on this clonotype: No antigen is known for it.

The rearrangement links TRBV20-1 to TRBJ1-1; TRBD1 matches at 10 bases. Material: CD4+ T cells from PBMCs. This receptor was taken from a human donor with Susac syndrome. The CDR3 region is CSAQGQGVTEAFF. In DNA, the CDR3 is TGCAGTGCCCAAGGACAGGGGGTGACTGAAGCTTTCTTT.